This TCR beta chain was sequenced for a study of cytomegalovirus exposure and HLA in healthy donors. Study-wide context: The study placed about 86% of its roughly 410 genotyped donors in the Caucasian-associated ancestry cluster. Whole-study findings and limits: The authors reported that TCR beta sequences could predict HLA-A and HLA-B alleles. These predictions were accurate for most subjects in the first cohort. The CMV antigen specificity of three CMV-associated chains was confirmed through in vitro analysis.

PCR was performed using 60 Vbeta and 13 Jbeta primers. Profiled with immunoSEQ multiplex PCR; TCRdb holds only in-frame clones, not every one. Of approximately 130,000 clones detected, roughly 88% appear once; the ten largest clones hold 2% to 3%. A remark on this clone: Antigen specificity is unknown.

The material sequenced was PBMCs. This receptor was identified in a man aged 50 to 60 in good health and CMV-seronegative.

The CDR3 DNA reads TGCAGTGCCGCCCTCGGGGGGGAGCAGTACTTC. Its translation is CSAALGGEQYF. The chain couples TRBV20-1 to TRBJ2-7; TRBD2 agrees at 7 bases. V lost 6 bases to trimming and J lost 7 bases; unmatched junction nucleotides: 6. CDR1 is DFQATT and CDR2 is SNEGSKA in the germline V gene (reference sequence). This CDR3 has 11 residues.